This TCR beta chain stems from a study of CD4 T cell repertoires and nickel (dated by TCRdb to about 2020). Looking up the germline V gene yields CDR1 MGHRA and CDR2 YSYEKL. V gives up 1 base and J gives up 4 bases, and the segment between their germline ends measures 8 bases. Reading from cysteine to valine, the CDR3 counts 13 amino acids. CDR3 DNA is the only sequence kept; it has 39 bases, read in frame from the first base. This clonotype was seen a handful of times. Its antigen remains unidentified. One base away there is no much larger clone; base qualities are not given. Library generation was performed with RT-PCR. The sequencer listed for this sample is Illumina MiSeq. The public reads were run again by TCRdb, first through fastp at Q25 and then through MiXCR, and only productive beta chains were kept. Entries that share a CDR3 protein sequence are merged under the most common genes and DNA. For this sample the table gives around 310 distinct CDR3 sequences, of which 53% were detected only once. The ten largest clones represent around 11% of the sample.

The receptor's source is a human donor in a nickel allergy study, with or without nickel allergy (not recorded which). It is not recorded whether this sample comes from one donor or several. This receptor chain uses TRBV4-1 and TRBJ2-7, and TRBD2 may be the D gene, going by 6 matching bases. Sequencing was carried out using CD4+ T cells from blood, not recorded whether cultured. The DNA sequence follows: TGCGCCAGCAGCCAAGTAGGAGGGTACGAGCAGTACGTC. Its translation is CASSQVGGYEQYV.